The rows below give T cell receptor beta chains drawn from one sample of a study of PD-1 blockade in classical Hodgkin lymphoma. Clones were sequenced by immunoSEQ multiplex PCR, and TCRdb holds only the in-frame ones, with some missing. This table holds around 27,000 clones, roughly 86% found once. The source was peripheral blood mononuclear cells (PBMCs), collected before the second cycle of nivolumab. The receptors come from a human donor with classical Hodgkin lymphoma. The CDR3 runs from the conserved cysteine through the conserved F or W. A D gene is named only where the DNA matches it firmly. Only part of the rows carry a size: once, few, many, or a class if the clone is expanded.

>TRBD1|TRBV7-2|-|TRBJ1-3
CASSAATGTGNTIYF
TGTGCCAGCAGCGCCGCGACAGGGACTGGAAACACCATATATTTT
>TRBD1|TRBV5-5|-|TRBJ1-2
CASSVTGEGGYTF
TGTGCCAGCAGCGTGACAGGGGAGGGTGGCTACACCTTC
>-|TRBV29-1|-|TRBJ2-1
CYVSGSNEQFF
TGCTATGTATCCGGAAGCAATGAGCAGTTCTTC
>-|TRBV28|-|TRBJ2-7
CASSSGGSLYEQYF
TGTGCCAGCAGTTCCGGCGGCTCCTTATACGAGCAGTACTTC
>-|TRBV27|few|TRBJ2-5
CASSFDAFLATQYF
TGTGCCAGCAGTTTTGACGCTTTCCTAGCTACCCAGTACTTC
>TRBD2|TRBV27|-|TRBJ2-3
CASTTWGGFATDTQYF
TGTGCCAGCACAACTTGGGGGGGTTTCGCGACAGATACGCAGTATTTT
>TRBD1|TRBV19|few|TRBJ2-7
CASSNPGTGNYEQYF
TGTGCCAGTAGTAACCCCGGGACAGGGAACTACGAGCAGTACTTC
>-|TRBV23-1|few|TRBJ2-7
CASSQHIGAHEQYF
TGCGCCAGCAGTCAACACATCGGGGCCCACGAGCAGTACTTC
>-|TRBV7-9|few|TRBJ1-1
CASSRTNTEAFF
TGTGCCAGCAGTCGGACGAACACTGAAGCTTTCTTT
>-|TRBV6-1|-|TRBJ1-4
CASSLQGVEKLFF
TGTGCCAGCAGTTTACAGGGAGTTGAAAAACTGTTTTTT
>-|TRBV4-2|-|TRBJ1-3
CASSQEGPRLSSGNTIYF
TGTGCCAGCAGCCAAGAAGGACCGAGGCTTAGCTCTGGAAACACCATATATTTT
>-|TRBV4-3|few|TRBJ1-5
CASSGNRDLVPQHF
TGCGCCAGCAGTGGGAACCGGGATTTGGTGCCCCAGCATTTT
>-|TRBV28|-|TRBJ2-1
CASSLYRVSYNEQFF
TGTGCCAGCAGTTTATACAGGGTGTCCTACAATGAGCAGTTCTTC
>-|TRBV7-3|-|TRBJ2-3
CASSLSGDRTDTQYF
TGTGCCAGCAGCTTAAGCGGGGACCGCACAGATACGCAGTATTTT
>TRBD2|TRBV15|-|TRBJ2-1
CATWGAGGFNEQFF
TGTGCCACCTGGGGGGCGGGGGGGTTCAATGAGCAGTTCTTC
>-|TRBV11-2|-|TRBJ2-1
CASSHNWNEQFF
TGTGCCAGCAGTCATAATTGGAATGAGCAGTTCTTC
>TRBD1|TRBV28|-|TRBJ2-6
CASSSTTGAESGANVLTF
TGTGCCAGCAGTTCCACGACAGGGGCGGAGTCTGGGGCCAACGTCCTGACTTTC
>TRBD1|TRBV27|-|TRBJ1-5
CASSRGQGRQPQHF
TGTGCCAGCAGTAGGGGACAGGGAAGGCAGCCCCAGCATTTT
>-|TRBV7-2|-|TRBJ1-3
CASSFRVSTGNTIYF
TGTGCCAGCAGCTTTAGGGTTAGCACTGGAAACACCATATATTTT
>-|TRBV5-5|-|TRBJ2-1
CASSLPGWGDEQFF
TGTGCCAGCAGCTTGCCCGGGTGGGGCGATGAGCAGTTCTTC
>TRBD1|TRBV19|-|TRBJ2-2
CASSPGTGRTGELFF
TGTGCCAGTAGTCCCGGGACAGGGCGGACCGGGGAGCTGTTTTTT
>-|TRBV5-6|-|TRBJ1-3
CASSLSRNTIYF
TGTGCCAGCAGCTTGTCCAGAAACACCATATATTTT
>TRBD1|TRBV6-5|once|TRBJ2-5
CASKTGAVHRFHF
TGTGCCAGCAAAACAGGGGCAGTCCACCGGTTTCACTTC
>TRBD1|TRBV13|-|TRBJ1-6
CASSYTGAYNSPLHF
TGTGCCAGCAGCTACACAGGGGCCTATAATTCACCCCTCCACTTT
>-|TRBV27|-|TRBJ1-2
CASSLRGGGYGYTF
TGTGCCAGCAGTCTCCGTGGGGGCGGGTATGGCTACACCTTC
>-|TRBV11-2|once|TRBJ2-7
CASSLVSGGHEQYF
TGTGCCAGCAGCTTAGTTTCCGGGGGCCACGAGCAGTACTTC
>-|TRBV5-6|-|TRBJ2-5
CASSLSSETQYF
TGTGCCAGCAGCTTGTCTTCAGAGACCCAGTACTTC
>TRBD1|TRBV9|-|TRBJ1-1
CASNRQGDSTEAFF
TGTGCCAGCAACAGACAGGGGGATAGCACTGAAGCTTTCTTT
>-|TRBV28|once|TRBJ2-3
CASRGQPDTQYF
TGTGCCAGCAGGGGACAACCAGATACGCAGTATTTT
>-|TRBV28|-|TRBJ1-4
CASSRDLGQPNEKLFF
TGTGCCAGCAGTCGTGACCTGGGACAACCTAATGAAAAACTGTTTTTT
>TRBD1|TRBV19|-|TRBJ1-5
CASSPGWRGRQGAYQPQHF
TGTGCCAGTAGCCCCGGATGGAGAGGGAGACAGGGGGCTTATCAGCCCCAGCATTTT
>TRBD1|TRBV6-5|-|TRBJ2-7
CASSLNRGYEQYF
TGTGCCAGCAGTTTGAACAGGGGTTACGAGCAGTACTTC
>-|TRBV18|-|TRBJ2-5
CASSLIQGAQETQYF
TGTGCCAGCTCACTCATTCAAGGGGCCCAAGAGACCCAGTACTTC
>-|TRBV10-3|once|TRBJ1-1
CAISDEYHRAQAFF
TGTGCCATCAGTGACGAGTATCACCGGGCTCAAGCTTTCTTT
>-|TRBV6-4|once|TRBJ1-2
CASSDSKAGYTF
TGTGCCAGCAGTGACTCAAAAGCTGGCTACACCTTC
>-|TRBV6-6|few|TRBJ2-2
CASSYSLDYTGELFF
TGTGCCAGCAGTTACTCGTTAGACTACACCGGGGAGCTGTTTTTT
>-|TRBV7-3|-|TRBJ2-2
CASSPTPKNTGELFF
TGTGCCAGCAGCCCAACCCCCAAGAACACCGGGGAGCTGTTTTTT
>-|TRBV29-1|-|TRBJ2-5
CSSRHQETQYF
TGCAGCTCACGTCACCAAGAGACCCAGTACTTC
>TRBD1|TRBV12-5|-|TRBJ2-5
CASGLVRDRGRETQYF
TGTGCTAGTGGTTTGGTACGGGACAGGGGGAGGGAGACCCAGTACTTC
>-|TRBV6-5|once|TRBJ1-1
CASSYSSTEAFF
TGTGCCAGCAGTTACTCATCCACTGAAGCTTTCTTT
>TRBD1|TRBV11-2|few|TRBJ2-7
CASRRKVGTGNDEQYF
TGTGCCAGCAGGCGGAAAGTAGGGACAGGGAATGACGAGCAGTACTTC
>-|TRBV19|-|TRBJ1-2
CASSIEGRQPIYGYTF
TGTGCCAGTAGTATTGAAGGTAGACAGCCGATCTATGGCTACACCTTC
>TRBD2|TRBV15|-|TRBJ2-4
CATSRDLGAGGIQYF
TGTGCCACCAGCAGAGATTTGGGGGCGGGGGGCATTCAGTACTTC
>-|TRBV28|once|TRBJ2-6
CASSFWSGVGANVLTF
TGTGCCAGCAGTTTCTGGTCGGGGGTTGGGGCCAACGTCCTGACTTTC
>-|TRBV10-1|-|TRBJ1-5
CASSPGTSEPQHF
TGCGCCAGCAGCCCCGGGACGTCGGAGCCCCAGCATTTT
>-|TRBV6-5|-|TRBJ1-1
CASSSRGRGNTEAFF
TGTGCCAGCAGTTCCCGGGGAAGGGGCAACACTGAAGCTTTCTTT
>-|TRBV6-5|-|TRBJ2-2
CASYKGSFTGELFF
TGTGCCAGCTACAAAGGAAGTTTCACCGGGGAGCTGTTTTTT
>-|TRBV2|-|TRBJ1-1
CATSRDMNTEAFF
TGTGCCACCTCGCGAGACATGAACACTGAAGCTTTCTTT
>-|TRBV5-4|-|TRBJ1-4
CASSSQHEGNEKLFF
TGTGCCAGCAGCTCCCAACACGAGGGTAATGAAAAACTGTTTTTT